The next 27 T cell receptor beta chains were all read from a single sample in a study of OX40 agonist ivuxolimab in advanced cancers. Clones were read by immunoSEQ multiplex PCR, and TCRdb kept only the in-frame ones, dropping some. The table includes around 44,000 clones, approximately 83% detected once. Source: CD4+ or CD8+ T cells sorted from blood, taken in a trial of the OX40 agonist ivuxolimab. Source of these receptors: an adult with an advanced solid tumor such as melanoma, head and neck, liver or kidney cancer.

The gene calls are TRBV7-2 and TRBJ1-2; TRBD1 might be the D (5 bases). This CDR3 region has 14 residues. Germline values: CDR1 SGHTA, CDR2 FQGNSA. V was shortened by 3 bases and J by 3 bases, with 11 bases between the two germline ends. CDR3 amino acids: CASSFSRDDYGYTF. The CDR3 nucleotides read TGTGCCAGCAGCTTTAGCCGGGACGACTATGGCTACACCTTC.

The chain is built from TRBV27 and TRBJ1-5, with D tentatively TRBD1 (5 bases). CDR1 and CDR2 from the germline V gene are MNHEY and SMNVEV (reference sequence). This CDR3 contains 18 residues. The V end lost 0 bases, the J end lost 5 bases, and 20 bases lay between the germline ends. In DNA, the CDR3 is TGTGCCAGCAGTTTATCGAAGGAGGGGCGTCGCGACTATCAGCCCCAGCATTTT. Protein product: CASSLSKEGRRDYQPQHF.

This chain connects TRBV7-6 to TRBJ2-1, with 7 positions matching TRBD1. The CDR3 contains 18 residues. The junction had 15 bases not matched to a gene; V was cut back by 2 bases and J by 5 bases. In germline, CDR1 is SGHVS, CDR2 FNYEAQ. The CDR3, as DNA: TGTGCCAGCAGCTTATTCGACAGGGAGAACGGAGGCCACAATGAGCAGTTCTTC. Amino acid sequence: CASSLFDRENGGHNEQFF.

The rearrangement joins TRBV29-1 to TRBJ2-1, with D possibly being TRBD2 (5 bases). CDR3 length: 13 residues. From germline, CDR1 is SQVTM and CDR2 ANQGSEA. Trimming shortened V by 5 bases and J by 9 bases, and 17 bases separated the two germline ends. In DNA, the CDR3 is TGCAGCGTTTTCGACTACGCCCGGGCTGAGCAGTTCTTC. As protein: CSVFDYARAEQFF.

To note about this clone: The same CDR3 also results from other DNA sequences found in this sample. V is TRBV19 and J is TRBJ1-1; TRBD1 is a possible D gene (5 bases). CDR1 LNHDA and CDR2 SQIVND come from the germline V gene (reference sequence). The V end was cut by 4 bases, the J end by 4 bases, with 10 bases between. The CDR3 has 13 amino acids. CDR3 nucleotide sequence: TGTGCCAGTAGTACAGGGCTGGGCACTGAAGCTTTCTTT. Translated, it gives CASSTGLGTEAFF. Full variable domain (missing parts from reference TRBV19 and TRBJ1-1): DGGITQSPKYLFRKEGQNVTLSCEQNLNHDAMYWYRQDPGQGLRLIYYSQIVNDFQKGDIAEGYSVSREKKESFPLTVTSAQKNPTAFYLCASSTGLGTEAFFGQGTRLTVV.

The V call is TRBV19, the J call TRBJ2-1; the D gene is possibly TRBD1 (7 bases). The CDR3 is 13 amino acids. CDR1 is LNHDA, CDR2 SQIVND, per germline (reference sequence). The ends were cut back, 5 bases at V and 5 bases at J, with 10 bases in the middle. The CDR3 DNA is TGTGCCAGTAGTGCGGGACAGCACAATGAGCAGTTCTTC. The encoded protein is CASSAGQHNEQFF.

The chain uses TRBV6-5 and TRBJ1-2; no clear D gene. Germline lookup yields CDR1 MNHEY and CDR2 SVGAGI. CDR3 size: 11 residues. The germline V and J ends were trimmed by 6 bases and 5 bases, with 7 bases remaining between them. This chain's CDR3 is CASRAEYGYTF. CDR3 nucleotide sequence: TGTGCCAGCAGGGCAGAGTATGGCTACACCTTC.

This rearrangement joins TRBV10-3 to TRBJ2-3; D gene unclear. Trimming took 4 bases from V and 1 from J, leaving 9 bases between them. Germline V gene sequence: CDR1 ENHRY, CDR2 SYGVKD. The CDR3 is 14 residues long. The CDR3 is CAISASAGTDTQYF. The CDR3 DNA is TGTGCCATCAGTGCGTCGGCTGGCACAGATACGCAGTATTTT.

The V and J genes are TRBV6-1 and TRBJ1-5, with D unresolved. The CDR3 contains 14 residues. Germline values: CDR1 MNHNS, CDR2 SASEGT. The V end was cut by 4 bases, the J end by 7 bases, with 14 bases between. The CDR3 loop is CASSGARPQQPQHF. The CDR3 DNA is TGTGCCAGCAGTGGGGCCCGTCCCCAACAGCCCCAGCATTTT.

This chain uses TRBV29-1 with TRBJ1-2; D is undetermined. CDR1 is SQVTM, CDR2 ANQGSEA, per germline. The V end was cut by 3 bases, the J end by 2 bases, with 7 bases between. The CDR3 is 12 amino acids. The CDR3 DNA reads as TGCAGCGTTGACCCAGGAAACTATGGCTACACCTTC. Translated, it gives CSVDPGNYGYTF.

The chain joins TRBV7-9 to TRBJ2-6; D is ambiguous. This CDR3 is 15 amino acids long. Germline CDR1 and CDR2: SEHNR and FQNEAQ (reference sequence). The ends were cut back, 1 base at V and 1 base at J, with 5 bases in the middle. CDR3 protein: CASSLGASGANVLTF. In DNA form, the CDR3 reads TGTGCCAGCAGCTTAGGGGCGTCTGGGGCCAACGTCCTGACTTTC.

The J gene is TRBJ1-1, the V gene TRBV6-1; D is unresolved. The germline V gene encodes CDR1 MNHNS and CDR2 SASEGT. V was clipped by 6 bases and J by 4 bases, with 15 bases between them. CDR3 length: 14 amino acids. CDR3 bases: TGTGCCAGCAGCGCTGACATAGTTAGCACTGAAGCTTTCTTT. Its protein is CASSADIVSTEAFF.

CDR3 DNA: TGTGCCAGCAGTTTAGACAGGCGGAATGGCTACACCTTC. This translates into CASSLDRRNGYTF. The gene calls are TRBV6-5 and TRBJ1-2; weak D call: TRBD1 (6 bases). The germline gives CDR1 MNHEY, CDR2 SVGAGI. V lost 4 bases and J 6 bases, leaving 12 bases between the germline ends. The CDR3 spans 13 residues.

The chain links TRBV28 to TRBJ1-2; the match to TRBD1 covers 7 bases. Unmatched junction bases numbered 7, after V lost 4 bases and J lost 2 bases. This CDR3 spans 15 amino acids. CDR1 is MDHEN, CDR2 SYDVKM, per germline. The CDR3 bases are TGTGCCAGCAGTTCGGACAAGGGGGCGAACTATGGCTACACCTTC. Its translation is CASSSDKGANYGYTF.

This chain links TRBV28 with TRBJ1-2; D gene uncertain. Germline V gives CDR1 MDHEN, CDR2 SYDVKM. The CDR3 is 14 residues long. With 4 bases removed from V and 2 bases from J, the gap between germline ends came to 11 bases. This CDR3 reads CASSSGAANYGYTF. CDR3 nucleotide sequence: TGTGCCAGCAGTTCCGGCGCAGCCAACTATGGCTACACCTTC.

The rearrangement joins TRBV18 to TRBJ2-7; 7 bases align to TRBD2. Trimming cost V 2 bases and J 1 base; bases outside gene matches: 5. Germline V lookup: CDR1 KGHSH, CDR2 LQKENI. The CDR3 spans 15 residues. The CDR3 sequence: CASSPMGGISYEQYF. CDR3 DNA sequence: TGTGCCAGCTCACCAATGGGAGGGATTTCCTACGAGCAGTACTTC. The full variable domain, with the rest looked up from reference TRBV18 and TRBJ2-7, is NAGVMQNPRHLVRRRGQEARLRCSPMKGHSHVYWYRQLPEEGLKFMVYLQKENIIDESGMPKERFSAEFPKEGPSILRIQQVVRGDSAAYFCASSPMGGISYEQYFGPGTRLTVT.

The chain links TRBV5-6 to TRBJ2-2; D may match TRBD1 or TRBD2 (5 bases each). The CDR3 sequence is 14 residues long. Looked up from germline, CDR1 is SGHDT and CDR2 is YYEEEE. With 0 bases removed from V and 6 bases from J, the gap between germline ends came to 9 bases. CDR3: CASSLGPGPGELFF. The CDR3 DNA reads as TGTGCCAGCAGCTTGGGGCCGGGGCCCGGGGAGCTGTTTTTT.

This clone was seen more than once but under ten times. CDR3 bases: TGTGCCAGTAGCAGAGGACAGGGCGGAAGCTATGGCTACACCTTC. Translation gives CASSRGQGGSYGYTF. The chain carries TRBV19 and TRBJ1-2, with 8 bases fitting TRBD1. Trimming cost V 6 bases and J 4 bases; bases outside gene matches: 10. CDR1 is LNHDA and CDR2 is SQIVND in the germline V gene (reference sequence). CDR3 size: 15 residues.

The CDR3 nucleotides read TGCGCCAGCAGCCCCTCGGGAGAGGGAGGCCAAGAGACCCAGTACTTC. Translating gives CASSPSGEGGQETQYF. The J gene is TRBJ2-5, the V gene TRBV5-1, with D possibly being TRBD2 (6 bases). The V end lost 4 bases, the J end lost 1 base, and 17 bases lay between the germline ends. This CDR3 is built from 16 residues. CDR1 and CDR2 (germline): SGHRS, YFSETQ.

J is TRBJ1-1 and V is TRBV28; D is undetermined. Germline V gene data show CDR1 as MDHEN and CDR2 as SYDVKM. This CDR3 is 13 amino acids long. Trimming took 6 bases from V and 3 from J, leaving 11 bases between them. The CDR3 nucleotides read TGTGCCAGCAGCAGGAGGAAGGACACTGAAGCTTTCTTT. Its translation is CASSRRKDTEAFF. The entire variable domain, with the rest obtained from reference TRBV28 and TRBJ1-1, is as follows: DVKVTQSSRYLVKRTGEKVFLECVQDMDHENMFWYRQDPGLGLRLIYFSYDVKMKEKGDIPEGYSVSREKKERFSLILESASTNQTSMYLCASSRRKDTEAFFGQGTRLTVV.

This chain joins TRBV15 and TRBJ2-2, with D perhaps being TRBD1 or TRBD2 (6 bases each). Deletions cut 1 base from V and 1 base from J, with 10 bases between. Germline assignment: CDR1 LNHNV and CDR2 YYDKDF (reference sequence). CDR3 length: 16 residues. This CDR3 is CATSRGGAGNTGELFF. Written as DNA, the CDR3 is TGTGCCACCAGCAGAGGGGGGGCGGGGAACACCGGGGAGCTGTTTTTT.

The chain has TRBV10-3 and TRBJ2-7; 8 bases agree with TRBD2. J lost 4 bases, V lost 4 bases, and 9 bases had no gene match. The CDR3 spans 15 residues. CDR1 ENHRY and CDR2 SYGVKD come from the germline V gene. The CDR3 sequence: CAISGKEAGGYEQYF. CDR3 in DNA: TGTGCCATCAGTGGGAAAGAGGCGGGAGGATACGAGCAGTACTTC.

The V and J genes are TRBV30 and TRBJ1-4; D not certain. Germline values: CDR1 GTSNPN, CDR2 SVGIG (reference sequence). The CDR3 covers 12 residues. V lost 5 bases, J lost 3 bases, and 7 bases lay in between. The CDR3 here is CAWAPSNEKLFF. The DNA of the CDR3 is TGTGCCTGGGCCCCCTCTAATGAAAAACTGTTTTTT.

The genes are TRBV5-4 and TRBJ2-1, with 8 bases fitting TRBD2. This CDR3 has 15 amino acids. V was pared by 0 bases and J by 6 bases, with 5 bases of the junction left unmatched. Germline assignment: CDR1 SGHNT and CDR2 YYREEE (reference sequence). CDR3 bases: TGTGCCAGCAGCTTGGGGACTAGCCGCGCCAATGAGCAGTTCTTC. This encodes CASSLGTSRANEQFF.

V and J are TRBV5-5 and TRBJ2-1; possible D gene TRBD2, 6 bases. The CDR3 runs to 14 residues. Germline assignment: CDR1 SGHKS and CDR2 YYEKEE (reference sequence). V shed 6 bases and J shed 5 bases, with 15 bases lying between them. CDR3 sequence (DNA): TGTGCCAGCAAAAAGGCTTGGGGGGACAATGAGCAGTTCTTC. This sequence encodes CASKKAWGDNEQFF.

The chain employs TRBV6-6 and TRBJ1-2, with D possibly being TRBD1 (5 bases). Germline V gene lookup returns CDR1 MNHNY and CDR2 SVGAGI (reference sequence). The V end lost 6 bases, the J end lost 5 bases, and 13 bases lay between the germline ends. The CDR3 runs 13 residues. The CDR3 here is CASSQPGPYGYTF. The CDR3 coding sequence is TGTGCCAGCAGCCAACCGGGACCATATGGCTACACCTTC.

This clone was found once. The chain recombines TRBV13 with TRBJ2-5, with D perhaps matching TRBD1 or TRBD2 (5 bases each). Trimming took off 2 bases at V and 5 bases at J, with 9 bases between the two ends. Looked up from germline, CDR1 is PRHDT and CDR2 is FYEKMQ (reference sequence). The CDR3 spans 13 residues. The CDR3 DNA reads as TGTGCCAGCAGCTTACGGGGCAGGGAGACCCAGTACTTC. Its translation: CASSLRGRETQYF.